One TCR beta chain is described in this entry. Its antigen specificity is not known. Qualities for individual bases were not recorded, and no much larger clone is one base off. The source of the sample is a study of blood T cell repertoires in COVID-19 (dated by TCRdb to about 2020). For the study in its entirety: Samples covering the acute and convalescent phases of COVID-19 were provided by collaborators in the United States, Italy and Spain. The material from the prospective study consisted of cDNA or gDNA derived from T cells, B-cell-depleted T cells, or PBMCs. Subjects who had been exposed to COVID-19, were actively infected with it, or had recovered from it provided the deeply sampled blood TCRbeta repertoires that made up the dataset. A freely available public database, intended as a resource for researchers studying the immune response to SARS-CoV-2, is where the repertoires were released. Samples were obtained from the ongoing ImmuneRACE study (first 160 participants) and from over 1,000 subjects provided by 6 global collaborators. Sample metadata almost always included a de-identified subject ID, COVID-19 status, age in years and sex. HLA class I and class II types, where available, came from metadata supplied by the sample provider rather than from assay-based typing. Findings and caveats that apply to the study as a whole: The quantity of clinical and demographic metadata differed by source and by participant and was supplied without curation.

The immunoSEQ Assay, a bias-controlled multiplex PCR, was used to amplify TCRbeta CDR3 regions from genomic DNA. The authors' analysis ran thus. The number of nucleated cells in each sample was estimated by amplification of reference gene primers within the assay. To quantify the absolute abundance of each unique TCRbeta CDR3 rearrangement, sequence reads were collapsed and filtered. For each sample, productive Simpson clonality was calculated by taking the square root of Simpson's diversity index across productive rearrangements. The table was pulled from immuneACCESS by TCRdb, which kept in-frame rearrangements only. Such tables lose some clones; where checked, under half of the loss comes from unresolved V genes, and the rest has no known cause. The V and J calls and clone size were taken over from that table, and D and trimming were inferred from the DNA. For this sample there are approximately 97,000 clones; approximately 86% appear just once. The ten biggest clones cover roughly a sixth of the sample.

CDR1 and CDR2 were assigned from the germline V gene as KGHSH and LQKENI. The CDR3 sequence holds 14 residues, the cysteine and phenylalanine included. Only the CDR3 DNA stays, 42 bases, in frame from base 1. Trimming costs V 3 bases and J 6 bases, and their ends lie 14 bases apart. Whole blood was collected in K2EDTA tubes by collaborating institutions according to the institutions' own protocols. For TCRbeta analysis, collaborators shipped samples in one of three forms: frozen whole blood, isolated PBMCs, or DNA extracted from either of those sample types. The chain joins TRBV18 to TRBJ1-1; a weak D assignment points to TRBD1 (6 bases agree). The origin of this receptor is a woman of 80 years or more with acute or convalescent COVID-19. Sequenced: peripheral blood. The DNA is as follows: TGTGCCAGCTCACCCTCCCAGGGGTTCGCTGAAGCTTTCTTT. It translates to CASSPSQGFAEAFF.